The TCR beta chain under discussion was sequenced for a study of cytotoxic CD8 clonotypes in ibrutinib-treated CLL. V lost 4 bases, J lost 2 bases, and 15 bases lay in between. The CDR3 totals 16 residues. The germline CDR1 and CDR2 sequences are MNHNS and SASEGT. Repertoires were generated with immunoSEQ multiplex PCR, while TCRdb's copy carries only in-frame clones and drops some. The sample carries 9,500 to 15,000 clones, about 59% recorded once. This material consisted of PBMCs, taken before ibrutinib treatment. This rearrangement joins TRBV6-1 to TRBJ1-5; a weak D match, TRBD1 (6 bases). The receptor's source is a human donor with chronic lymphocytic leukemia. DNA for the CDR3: TGTGCCAGCAGTGCCGGGGGCTTGGGAGGCAATCAGCCCCAGCATTTT. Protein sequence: CASSAGGLGGNQPQHF.